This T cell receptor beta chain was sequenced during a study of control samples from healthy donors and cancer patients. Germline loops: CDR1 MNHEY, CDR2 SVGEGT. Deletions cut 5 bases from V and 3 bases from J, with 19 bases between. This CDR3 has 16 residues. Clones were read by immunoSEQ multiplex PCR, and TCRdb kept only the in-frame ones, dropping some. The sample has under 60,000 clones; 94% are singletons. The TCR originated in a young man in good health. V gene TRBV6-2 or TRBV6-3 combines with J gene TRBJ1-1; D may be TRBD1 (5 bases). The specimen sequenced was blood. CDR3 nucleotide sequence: TGTGCCAGCAGTCTATCTCCAGGGAAGGGTGACACTGAAGCTTTCTTT. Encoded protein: CASSLSPGKGDTEAFF.